The 17 T cell receptor beta chains below all came from one sample that was sequenced in a study of T cell repertoires in cytomegalovirus infection. TCRdb re-analysed the reads in MiXCR, keeping a single row per CDR3 protein. The sample has about 920,000 distinct CDR3 sequences, approximately 33% seen once. No antigen is known for these receptors. The sequenced sample was cultured CD8+ T cells from PBMCs, obtained from culture after CMV antigen stimulation. These receptors all stem from a human donor in good health (CMV status not recorded). Some clones in this sample may be carry-over from other donors' samples.

This clonotype was counted a few times. This chain joins TRBV6-5 and TRBJ1-1; no definite D call. The germline gives CDR1 MNHEY, CDR2 SVGAGI. CDR3 size: 14 residues. The V end lost 7 bases, the J end lost 7 bases, and 19 bases lay between the germline ends. The DNA of the CDR3 is TGTGCCAGCATCGACCTGAAGGACTTGGGTGAAGCTTTCTTT. Its protein product is CASIDLKDLGEAFF.

This chain uses TRBV6-6 with TRBJ1-5; D might be TRBD1 (5 bases). The ends were cut back, 2 bases at V and 3 bases at J, with 8 bases in the middle. The CDR3 is made up of 14 amino acids. Germline V gene sequence: CDR1 MNHNY, CDR2 SVGAGI (reference sequence). The CDR3 DNA follows: TGTGCCAGCAGTTACAGGGGCTTCAATCAGCCCCAGCATTTT. It is translated as CASSYRGFNQPQHF.

The chain couples TRBV7-6 to TRBJ2-7; D possibly matches TRBD1 or TRBD2 (6 bases each). The CDR3 runs 15 residues. The V gene's germline CDR1 is SGHVS and CDR2 FNYEAQ. V dropped 0 bases and J dropped 5 bases, with 14 bases sitting between them. The CDR3: CASSLAAGEAHEQYF. The CDR3 coding sequence is TGTGCCAGCAGCTTAGCGGCAGGGGAGGCCCACGAGCAGTACTTC.

This clonotype was counted many times. The V call is TRBV7-2, the J call TRBJ2-5, with 15 bases identical to TRBD2. This CDR3 region has 17 residues. CDR1 and CDR2 from the germline V gene are SGHTA and FQGNSA. The V and J ends lost 4 bases and 5 bases, in that order; junction bases with no gene match: 8. The CDR3 protein is CASSSRTSGGARETQYF. DNA for the CDR3: TGTGCCAGCAGCTCCAGGACTAGCGGGGGGGCCCGGGAGACCCAGTACTTC.

This clonotype was picked up many times. The gene calls are TRBV7-2 and TRBJ2-3; TRBD2 agrees at 9 bases. This CDR3 has 16 residues. Germline V gene sequence: CDR1 SGHTA, CDR2 FQGNSA. Trimming cost V 1 base and J 4 bases; bases outside gene matches: 6. The CDR3 here is CASSLVSSGESDTQYF. Here the CDR3 DNA reads TGTGCCAGCAGCTTAGTATCTAGCGGGGAGTCAGATACGCAGTATTTT. Filled out from reference TRBV7-2 and TRBJ2-3, the complete variable domain reads GAGVSQSPSNKVTEKGKDVELRCDPISGHTALYWYRQSLGQGLEFLIYFQGNSAPDKSGLPSDRFSAERTGGSVSTLTIQRTQQEDSAVYLCASSLVSSGESDTQYFGPGTRLTVL.

The table lists this clonotype with many counts. J is TRBJ2-5 and V is TRBV7-9, with D unclear. Germline V gene sequence: CDR1 SEHNR, CDR2 FQNEAQ (reference sequence). The CDR3 is made up of 13 amino acids. The V end lost 5 bases, the J end lost 2 bases, and 9 bases lay between the germline ends. DNA of the CDR3: TGTGCCAGCAGCCCTGCACGTCAAGAGACCCAGTACTTC. Protein: CASSPARQETQYF.

This clonotype was detected a few times. This chain joins TRBV5-8 and TRBJ2-5; D possibly corresponds to TRBD1 (7 bases). CDR1 is SGHTS, CDR2 YDEGEE, per germline. V lost 0 bases, J lost 1 base, and 10 bases lay in between. CDR3 length: 15 amino acids. As DNA, the CDR3 is TGTGCCAGCAGCTTGGGACAGGGACTCCAAGAGACCCAGTACTTC. It codes for CASSLGQGLQETQYF.

The rearrangement joins TRBV6-2 or TRBV6-3 to TRBJ2-1; either TRBD1 or TRBD2 may fit D (5 bases each). The CDR3 contains 11 residues. The germline V and J ends were trimmed by 4 bases and 9 bases, with 7 bases remaining between them. Germline V gene lookup returns CDR1 MNHEY and CDR2 SVGEGT. CDR3 in amino acids: CASSSGTEQFF. The DNA for the CDR3 is TGTGCCAGCAGTTCAGGGACTGAGCAGTTCTTC.

The chain carries TRBV9 and TRBJ1-2; 7 bases match TRBD1. Germline V gene sequence: CDR1 SGDLS, CDR2 YYNGEE. Trimming removed 4 bases from V and 2 bases from J; junction bases left unmatched: 5. The CDR3 covers 14 residues. CDR3 residues: CASSPSTGNYGYTF. CDR3 DNA sequence: TGTGCCAGCAGCCCATCGACAGGGAACTATGGCTACACCTTC.

This clonotype turned up a few times. The chain employs TRBV27 and TRBJ2-5; 9 positions match TRBD2. The CDR3 loop spans 14 amino acids. Trimming took 2 bases from V and 5 from J; bases not matched to a gene: 3. The germline gives CDR1 MNHEY, CDR2 SMNVEV (reference sequence). DNA for the CDR3: TGTGCCAGCAGTTTAAGACTAGCGGCTGAGACCCAGTACTTC. It specifies CASSLRLAAETQYF.

The chain links TRBV7-9 to TRBJ2-7, with 10 bases lining up with TRBD1. The CDR3 spans 15 residues. Trimming at V came to 3 bases and at J to 3 bases, leaving 5 bases not matched to a gene. CDR1 is SEHNR, CDR2 FQNEAQ, per germline (reference sequence). For the CDR3, the DNA is TGTGCCAGCAGCTTCTTGACAGGGGGCTACTACGAGCAGTACGTC. It translates to CASSFLTGGYYEQYV.

Only a few counts were recorded for this clonotype. The gene calls are TRBV15 and TRBJ2-7; possible D gene TRBD1, 6 bases. V lost 5 bases to trimming and J lost 1 base, with 12 bases between them. Germline loops: CDR1 LNHNV, CDR2 YYDKDF (reference sequence). This CDR3 contains 14 residues. The CDR3 region has the DNA TGTGCCACCAGCTCCCGACAGGAATCCTACGAGCAGTACGTC. Protein product: CATSSRQESYEQYV.

This clonotype was seen many times. V usage is TRBV7-9 and J usage is TRBJ2-2; tentatively, D is TRBD1 (5 bases). Germline values: CDR1 SEHNR, CDR2 FQNEAQ (reference sequence). The CDR3 is 16 residues long. Trimming shortened V by 1 base and J by 4 bases, and 13 bases separated the two germline ends. The CDR3: CASSLEATAFTGELFF. DNA of the CDR3: TGTGCCAGCAGCTTAGAGGCGACAGCCTTCACCGGGGAGCTGTTTTTT. The full variable domain, with the rest looked up from reference TRBV7-9 and TRBJ2-2, is DTGVSQNPRHKITKRGQNVTFRCDPISEHNRLYWYRQTLGQGPEFLTYFQNEAQLEKSRLLSDRFSAERPKGSFSTLEIQRTEQGDSAMYLCASSLEATAFTGELFFGEGSRLTVL.

DNA of the CDR3: TGTGCCAGCAGATTTATTACAGGGGGCTTGAACACTGAAGCTTTCTTT. Its translation is CASRFITGGLNTEAFF. The chain couples TRBV12-3 or TRBV12-4 to TRBJ1-1, with 9 nucleotides matching TRBD1. This CDR3 is 16 amino acids long. The ends lost 6 bases at V and 0 bases at J; junction bases unmatched: 8.

The DNA for the CDR3 is TGCAGTGCTAGAGTCAGGGCCTATGACTACGAGCAGTACTTC. Residues: CSARVRAYDYEQYF. V and J are TRBV20-1 and TRBJ2-7; a weak D match, TRBD1 (5 bases). The CDR3 totals 14 residues. Trimming removed 1 base from V and 3 bases from J, with 13 bases in between. Germline CDR1 reads DFQATT; CDR2 reads SNEGSKA (reference sequence).

CDR3 bases: TGTGCCAGCAGCCCTCCGACAGGGCTCGTTTCAGAAGCTTTCTTT. This gives the protein CASSPPTGLVSEAFF. This chain connects TRBV7-6 to TRBJ1-1, with TRBD1 matching over 7 bases. The length of the CDR3 is 15 residues. Per germline, CDR1 SGHVS and CDR2 FNYEAQ. V shed 5 bases and J 8 bases; nucleotides not matched to a gene: 14.

This clonotype occurred a few times. This sequence joins TRBV27 and TRBJ1-6, with D maybe TRBD1 (5 bases). The germline CDR1 and CDR2 sequences are MNHEY and SMNVEV (reference sequence). Trimming removed 6 bases from V and 0 bases from J, with 9 bases in between. This CDR3 contains 15 residues. The chain's CDR3 is CASRWGSSYNSPLHF. Here the CDR3 DNA reads TGTGCCAGCAGATGGGGGAGCTCCTATAATTCACCCCTCCACTTT.